The following is a T cell receptor beta chain sequence with its context. Its antigen remains unknown. MiXCR, applied by TCRdb to the reads, yields one record per CDR3 protein. The sample contains roughly 630,000 distinct CDR3 sequences, around 24% of which appear only once. The sample belongs to a study of T cell repertoires in cytomegalovirus infection. Overall study results and limits: The response measured ex vivo was dominated by TCR beta clonotypes (HLA-C-restricted and CMV-specific).

The V end lost 1 base, the J end lost 0 bases, and 10 bases lay between the germline ends. CDR3 length: 16 amino acids. Sequenced material: CD8+ T cells from PBMCs. The rearrangement links TRBV12-3 or TRBV12-4 to TRBJ2-1; no clear D gene. This TCR was recovered from a human donor in good health (CMV status not recorded). Some clones in this sample may be carry-over from other donors' samples. The CDR3, as DNA: TGTGCCAGCAGTTTAGGGGCTGAAAGCTCCTACAATGAGCAGTTCTTC. Encoded protein: CASSLGAESSYNEQFF.